This TCR beta chain was sequenced during a study of shared T cell receptors in the human thymus. The protocol was immunoSEQ multiplex PCR, while the TCRdb copy is restricted to in-frame clones and leaves out a portion. The sample includes 550,000 to 800,000 clones, approximately 83% of them seen just once. The germline CDR1 and CDR2 sequences are SGHDT and YYEEEE. Trimming cost V 4 bases and J 4 bases; bases outside gene matches: 13. The length of the CDR3 is 17 residues. This sample also belongs to another study, concerning human thymus T cells. As reported in that work: Those donating were healthy Finnish infants in corrective surgery for congenital heart defects. Thymus specimens were resections from corrective heart surgery. The authors found apparently biased V and J gene usage in thymic and blood repertoires. Related research has reported that thymic repertoires overlap highly among unrelated individuals.

The TCR comes from a girl less than two years old with a congenital heart defect. Sample: thymocytes. The J gene is TRBJ2-1, the V gene TRBV5-6, with 8 bases fitting TRBD2. The CDR3 DNA reads as TGTGCCAGCAGCCCTAGACGCGGGGGGCCGAGATACAATGAGCAGTTCTTC. As protein: CASSPRRGGPRYNEQFF.